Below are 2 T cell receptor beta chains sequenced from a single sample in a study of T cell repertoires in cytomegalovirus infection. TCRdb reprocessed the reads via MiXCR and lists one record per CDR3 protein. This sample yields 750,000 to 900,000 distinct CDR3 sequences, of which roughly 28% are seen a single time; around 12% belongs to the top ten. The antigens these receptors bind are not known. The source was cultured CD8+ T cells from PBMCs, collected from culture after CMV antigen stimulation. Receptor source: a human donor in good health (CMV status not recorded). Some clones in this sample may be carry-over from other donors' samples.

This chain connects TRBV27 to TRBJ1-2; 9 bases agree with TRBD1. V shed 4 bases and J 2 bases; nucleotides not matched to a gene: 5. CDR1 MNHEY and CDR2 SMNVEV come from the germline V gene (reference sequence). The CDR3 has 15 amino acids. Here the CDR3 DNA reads TGTGCCAGCAGTTCCCGGACAGGGGAGAACTATGGCTACACCTTC. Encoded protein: CASSSRTGENYGYTF.

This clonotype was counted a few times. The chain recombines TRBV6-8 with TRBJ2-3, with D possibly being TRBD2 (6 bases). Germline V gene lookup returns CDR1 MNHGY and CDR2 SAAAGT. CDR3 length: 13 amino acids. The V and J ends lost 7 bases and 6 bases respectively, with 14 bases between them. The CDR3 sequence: CASTGASGDTQYF. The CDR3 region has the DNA TGTGCCAGCACCGGGGCCAGCGGGGATACGCAGTATTTT.